This T cell receptor (beta chain) was profiled in a study of blood T cell dynamics during melanoma immunotherapy. Time point defined: pre-treatment baseline. This CDR3 is 15 amino acids long. After removal of 3 bases from V and 7 bases from J, the junction contained 9 bases not matched to a gene. CDR1 and CDR2 from the germline V gene are MGHRA and YSYEKL. Data came from immunoSEQ multiplex PCR; TCRdb stores just in-frame clones and leaves some out. The sample lists around 16,000 clones; 80% to 95% were seen once. This clonotype originated in a human donor with melanoma. This specimen was blood, taken from a patient treated with checkpoint blockade. The chain has TRBV4-1 and TRBJ2-4; 7 bases are shared with TRBD1. This CDR3 is CASSHRDSIMNIQYF. CDR3 bases: TGCGCCAGCAGCCATAGGGACAGTATAATGAACATTCAGTACTTC.